The 13 T cell receptor beta chains in this list originate from one sample, sequenced in a study of T cell changes during pregnancy in multiple sclerosis. The protocol was immunoSEQ multiplex PCR, while the TCRdb copy is restricted to in-frame clones and leaves out a portion. The data show over 35,000 clones, with about 85% seen just once and over 0.85% held by the top ten. Sample: CD4+ T cells from peripheral blood mononuclear cells, taken after pregnancy. The receptors shown here come from a female donor with multiple sclerosis, enrolled in a pregnancy study.

This sequence joins TRBV19 and TRBJ1-5, with 7 bases lining up with TRBD1. The germline V gene encodes CDR1 LNHDA and CDR2 SQIVND (reference sequence). J gave up 0 bases and V 5 bases, and 7 bases lay outside the gene matches. This CDR3 comprises 16 residues. The CDR3 protein is CASSVRQGYSNQPQHF. The CDR3 nucleotides are TGTGCCAGTAGTGTGAGACAGGGATATAGCAATCAGCCCCAGCATTTT.

On this clone itself: A read error may account for a junction end that differs from germline. The chain carries TRBV7-2 and TRBJ1-2; a weak D match, TRBD1 (6 bases). CDR1 is SGHTA and CDR2 is FQGNSA in the germline V gene. The CDR3 runs to 14 residues. CDR3 in amino acids: CASSQSDRIYGYTF. CDR3 in DNA: TGCGCCAGCAGCCAAAGCGACAGGATCTATGGCTACACCTTC.

V is TRBV2 and J is TRBJ2-5; tentatively, D is TRBD1 (6 bases). The CDR3 extends over 14 amino acids. Deletions cut 2 bases from V and 0 bases from J, with 7 bases between. CDR1 SNHLY and CDR2 FYNNEI come from the germline V gene. The CDR3 reads CASSERTDQETQYF. The CDR3 DNA reads TGTGCCAGCAGTGAAAGGACAGACCAAGAGACCCAGTACTTC.

The chain joins TRBV28 to TRBJ1-2, with 12 bases fitting TRBD1. The CDR3 extends over 15 amino acids. Trimming cost V 8 bases and J 9 bases; bases outside gene matches: 13. CDR1 MDHEN and CDR2 SYDVKM come from the germline V gene. CDR3 sequence: CASLWDRGRSGSYTF. The DNA for the CDR3 is TGTGCCAGCCTTTGGGACAGGGGGCGATCTGGTAGCTACACCTTC.

V and J are TRBV6-5 and TRBJ1-4; maybe TRBD1 (5 bases). The V gene lost 3 bases and the J gene lost 5 bases, with 13 bases spanning the gap. From germline, CDR1 is MNHEY and CDR2 SVGAGI. The CDR3 covers 15 residues. The CDR3 protein is CASSYSGRANEKLFF. The CDR3 DNA follows: TGTGCCAGCAGTTATTCTGGCAGGGCGAATGAAAAACTGTTTTTT.

The chain couples TRBV27 to TRBJ2-1, with D possibly TRBD2 on 7 matching bases. Trimming shortened V by 3 bases and J by 6 bases, and 15 bases separated the two germline ends. This CDR3 has 15 residues. The V gene's germline CDR1 is MNHEY and CDR2 SMNVEV (reference sequence). The CDR3 DNA reads as TGTGCCAGCAGTTTTTGGGGGGGGCGGGGCAATGAGCAGTTCTTC. It codes for CASSFWGGRGNEQFF.

This clone was seen once. This chain links TRBV29-1 with TRBJ2-7; 9 bases line up with TRBD2. Per the germline V gene, CDR1 is SQVTM and CDR2 is ANQGSEA. The CDR3 runs to 13 residues. The V and J ends lost 6 bases and 6 bases, in that order; junction bases with no gene match: 9. CDR3 in DNA: TGCAGCGTCGGGAGGTCGCGGGAGGGCGAGCAGTACTTC. This sequence encodes CSVGRSREGEQYF.

V is TRBV5-1 and J is TRBJ1-2; TRBD1 matches 7 bases. The length of the CDR3 is 13 residues. J lost 4 bases, V lost 4 bases, and 4 bases had no gene match. Germline loops: CDR1 SGHRS, CDR2 YFSETQ. CDR3 in amino acids: CASSQTGVYGYTF. The CDR3 DNA is TGCGCCAGCAGCCAAACAGGGGTCTATGGCTACACCTTC.

The chain has TRBV29-1 and TRBJ1-1, with a weak D call TRBD1 (6 bases). Trimming shortened V by 7 bases and J by 4 bases, and 22 bases separated the two germline ends. CDR1 is SQVTM, CDR2 ANQGSEA, per germline. The CDR3 contains 15 residues. CDR3 protein: CSARGWGLGRTEAFF. The CDR3 DNA sequence: TGCAGCGCCCGAGGGTGGGGGCTGGGACGCACTGAAGCTTTCTTT.

J is TRBJ1-5 and V is TRBV18; D possibly corresponds to TRBD1 (5 bases). The germline V gene encodes CDR1 KGHSH and CDR2 LQKENI. This CDR3 contains 13 residues. The V end lost 2 bases, the J end lost 5 bases, and 7 bases lay between the germline ends. Here the CDR3 DNA reads TGTGCCAGCTCACCAACACAGGATCAGCCCCAGCATTTT. Its translation is CASSPTQDQPQHF.

The chain couples TRBV7-2 to TRBJ2-7; 9 bases match TRBD2. CDR3 length: 17 amino acids. The V gene end was trimmed by 5 bases and the J gene end by 6 bases; junction bases not matched to a gene: 17. CDR1 and CDR2 (germline): SGHTA, FQGNSA. This CDR3 reads CASSLTSGTSSPPEQYF. In DNA, the CDR3 is TGTGCCAGCAGCCTGACTAGCGGAACCAGCTCCCCACCCGAGCAGTACTTC.

This sequence joins TRBV6-1 and TRBJ1-2; D unclear. CDR1 and CDR2 (germline): MNHNS, SASEGT. V dropped 7 bases and J dropped 6 bases, with 12 bases sitting between them. The CDR3 is 12 amino acids. DNA of the CDR3: TGTGCCAGCACTTTAATTATCGATGGCTACACCTTC. Amino acids: CASTLIIDGYTF.

The rearrangement links TRBV4-1 to TRBJ1-2; TRBD1 agrees at 12 bases. Germline V gene lookup returns CDR1 MGHRA and CDR2 YSYEKL. V dropped 8 bases and J dropped 0; count of bases not matched to a gene: 10. The CDR3 is 17 residues long. The CDR3 DNA is TGCGCCAGCCGCATGCCGGGACAGGGGGCAACTAACTATGGCTACACCTTC. It encodes CASRMPGQGATNYGYTF.